One and the same sample provided the 25 T cell receptor beta chains below, sequenced in a study of post-analysis software for immune sequencing data (dated by TCRdb to between 2014 and 2017). Here is what the overall study found, with its caveats: Patients showed significantly higher frequencies than controls for five TRBV segments, among them TRBV5-6, TRBV5-1 and TRBV20-1.

The library relied on PCR. Data came from an Illumina HiSeq 2500. Unique molecular identifiers were incorporated into TCR beta cDNA libraries to reduce PCR and sequencing biases. The public reads were run again by TCRdb, first through fastp at Q25 and then through MiXCR, and only productive beta chains were kept. Rows with a matching CDR3 protein are joined into one entry that keeps the most common DNA and genes. The sample includes approximately 360,000 distinct CDR3 sequences, with around 37% observed a single time. The top ten hold 13% of the sample. The antigens for these receptors are not known. Sequencing input: blood. The receptors here all came from a girl between 10 and 17 years old with multiple sclerosis.

J is TRBJ1-5 and V is TRBV12-3 or TRBV12-4; D remains ambiguous. The CDR3 contains 15 residues. The V end lost 5 bases, the J end lost 2 bases, and 13 bases lay between the germline ends. In DNA form, the CDR3 reads TGTGCCAGCAGTCCATCATCCCAGGGCAATCAGCCCCAGCATTTT. It codes for CASSPSSQGNQPQHF.

The table lists this clonotype with a few counts. This rearrangement joins TRBV7-6 to TRBJ2-7; D tentatively reads TRBD1 or TRBD2 (5 bases each). CDR3 size: 14 residues. V was cut by 5 bases and J by 2 bases, with 13 bases left in between. Germline V lookup: CDR1 SGHVS, CDR2 FNYEAQ. The CDR3 loop reads CASSPMGPTYEQYF. In nucleotides, the CDR3 is TGTGCCAGCAGCCCAATGGGACCGACCTACGAGCAGTACTTC.

This clonotype has more than one count but fewer than ten. The V and J genes are TRBV5-1 and TRBJ1-2, with 9 bases that match TRBD1. CDR3 length: 13 amino acids. Per germline, CDR1 SGHRS and CDR2 YFSETQ. With V trimmed by 5 bases and J by 8 bases, 7 bases remained unmatched. CDR3 protein: CASSDGTGNGYTF. CDR3 coding DNA: TGCGCCAGCAGTGACGGGACAGGGAACGGCTACACCTTC.

This clonotype was seen a few times. The rearrangement joins TRBV29-1 to TRBJ2-7, with D possibly matching TRBD1 (5 bases). CDR1 is SQVTM, CDR2 ANQGSEA, per germline. There are 11 residues in the CDR3. The ends were cut back, 7 bases at V and 6 bases at J, with 13 bases in the middle. For the CDR3, the DNA is TGCAGCGGTATAGGGGCTAGCGAGCAGTACTTC. Encoded protein: CSGIGASEQYF.

This rearrangement joins TRBV24-1 to TRBJ2-1; TRBD1 aligns across 7 bases. Per the germline V gene, CDR1 is KGHDR and CDR2 is SFDVKD. The CDR3 loop spans 13 amino acids. Trimming took 4 bases from V and 9 from J; bases not matched to a gene: 5. This CDR3 is CATSDYPGGEQFF. The CDR3, as DNA: TGTGCCACCAGTGACTATCCAGGGGGTGAGCAGTTCTTC.

The V call is TRBV29-1, the J call TRBJ1-2; tentatively, D is TRBD1 (5 bases). Germline V CDR1 and CDR2: SQVTM, ANQGSEA. Trimming cost V 1 base and J 8 bases, with 17 bases left between them. There are 14 residues in the CDR3. CDR3 DNA: TGCAGCGTTGAAGGACAGCCAAGGGCAAGAGGCTACACCTTC. Its translation is CSVEGQPRARGYTF.

This clonotype was counted once. The chain has TRBV2 and TRBJ2-1; 10 bases line up with TRBD2. This CDR3 is built from 13 residues. Germline CDR1 SNHLY, CDR2 FYNNEI. Germline trimming cut 6 bases from V and 7 bases from J; bases unmatched to any gene: 3. This CDR3 reads CASSSTSGNEQFF. The CDR3 DNA reads TGTGCCAGCAGCTCGACTAGCGGGAATGAGCAGTTCTTC.

The rearrangement joins TRBV11-3 to TRBJ2-1, with D hard to call. This CDR3 has 14 amino acids. Trimming shortened V by 5 bases and J by 7 bases, and 15 bases separated the two germline ends. Germline lookup yields CDR1 SGHNT and CDR2 YENEEA. The CDR3 sequence is CASSRTEFQNEQFF. As DNA, the CDR3 is TGTGCCAGCAGCCGCACAGAGTTTCAAAATGAGCAGTTCTTC.

This sequence joins TRBV4-1 and TRBJ1-2; D call uncertain. The CDR3 runs 16 residues. Germline V gene lookup returns CDR1 MGHRA and CDR2 YSYEKL. V lost 0 bases to trimming and J lost 5 bases, with 16 bases between them. The CDR3 here is CASSQDERQVLYGYTF. In DNA, the CDR3 is TGCGCCAGCAGCCAAGATGAGCGGCAGGTCCTATATGGCTACACCTTC.

The genes are TRBV20-1 and TRBJ2-6, with D possibly being TRBD2 (7 bases). This CDR3 region has 18 residues. V shed 3 bases and J shed 0 bases, with 18 bases lying between them. Germline V gene data show CDR1 as DFQATT and CDR2 as SNEGSKA (reference sequence). Written as DNA, the CDR3 is TGCAGTGCTAGCGGGGGGCTCTCTCCCTCCTCTGGGGCCAACGTCCTGACTTTC. Translated: CSASGGLSPSSGANVLTF.

The chain employs TRBV29-1 and TRBJ1-2; D is ambiguous. Deletions cut 7 bases from V and 8 bases from J, with 17 bases between. This CDR3 region has 12 residues. From germline, CDR1 is SQVTM and CDR2 ANQGSEA. This CDR3 is CSASRVVGGYTF. In DNA form, the CDR3 reads TGCAGCGCTTCCCGGGTGGTCGGGGGCTACACCTTC.

This clonotype came up once. V usage is TRBV10-3 and J usage is TRBJ2-7; 10 bases are a match to TRBD1. CDR1 is ENHRY and CDR2 is SYGVKD in the germline V gene. This CDR3 spans 15 amino acids. The V gene end was trimmed by 6 bases and the J gene end by 2 bases; junction bases not matched to a gene: 7. Here the CDR3 reads CAISGRDRGPYEQYF. The CDR3 DNA sequence: TGTGCCATCAGCGGCCGGGACAGGGGTCCCTACGAGCAGTACTTC.

This chain joins TRBV12-3 or TRBV12-4 and TRBJ1-2; TRBD1 might be the D (5 bases). V was pared by 8 bases and J by 5 bases, with 6 bases between. The CDR3 contains 10 residues. The CDR3 bases are TGTGCCAGCGGGACTTATGGCTACACCTTC. Its translation is CASGTYGYTF.

V and J are TRBV4-2 and TRBJ2-7, with D possibly TRBD1 on 5 matching bases. Gene TRBJ2-5 matches the end of the DNA better, so the J call may be wrong. Germline V gene lookup returns CDR1 LGHNA and CDR2 YNFKEQ. The CDR3 totals 15 residues. This chain's CDR3 is CASSQDEGAGETQYF. The CDR3 coding sequence is TGTGCCAGCAGCCAAGATGAAGGGGCAGGGGAGACCCAGTACTTC.

This clonotype came up once. The chain has TRBV2 and TRBJ1-5; TRBD1 aligns across 8 bases. Unmatched junction bases numbered 8, after V lost 5 bases and J lost 2 bases. This CDR3 is 16 amino acids long. CDR1 is SNHLY and CDR2 is FYNNEI in the germline V gene. CDR3 amino acids: CASSRGQVSGNQPQHF. CDR3 sequence (DNA): TGTGCCAGCAGTAGGGGACAGGTTTCTGGCAATCAGCCCCAGCATTTT.

This clonotype showed up just a few times. The chain joins TRBV6-5 to TRBJ2-7, with no clear D. Germline-derived CDR1 and CDR2 are MNHEY and SVGAGI. Trimming stripped 4 bases from V and 0 bases from J, with 10 bases between. The CDR3 extends over 14 amino acids. Here the CDR3 reads CASSSVIGSYEQYF. For the CDR3, the DNA is TGTGCCAGCAGTTCCGTCATAGGCTCCTACGAGCAGTACTTC.

The chain employs TRBV20-1 and TRBJ2-3, with 9 nucleotides matching TRBD1. This CDR3 spans 14 amino acids. The germline CDR1 and CDR2 sequences are DFQATT and SNEGSKA (reference sequence). V dropped 8 bases and J dropped 1; count of bases not matched to a gene: 7. The CDR3 loop reads CSTPGTGRTDTQYF. The CDR3 region has the DNA TGCAGTACCCCAGGGACAGGGCGCACAGATACGCAGTATTTT.

V and J are TRBV11-1 and TRBJ2-7, with TRBD2 as a possible D gene (6 bases). In germline, CDR1 is SGHAT, CDR2 FQDESV (reference sequence). This CDR3 is 16 amino acids long. Trimming stripped 5 bases from V and 1 base from J, with 18 bases between. CDR3: CASSASGWRDSYEQYF. CDR3 nucleotides: TGTGCCAGCAGCGCTTCGGGTTGGAGGGATTCCTACGAGCAGTACTTC.

The genes are TRBV29-1 and TRBJ2-1, with TRBD2 identical over 7 bases. CDR3 size: 16 residues. Germline V gene sequence: CDR1 SQVTM, CDR2 ANQGSEA. Losses at the gene ends were 0 bases for V and 13 bases for J; bases not matched to a gene: 18. In nucleotides, the CDR3 is TGCAGCGTTGAAGATCGTCCGGCCGGGGGGTACGAGACCCAGTTCTTC. This translates into CSVEDRPAGGYETQFF.

This clonotype was found a few times. The chain recombines TRBV6-5 with TRBJ2-7; no firm D call. Germline V CDR1 and CDR2: MNHEY, SVGAGI. Trimming shortened V by 6 bases and J by 4 bases, and 16 bases separated the two germline ends. CDR3 size: 14 residues. CDR3: CASRDTGRSYEQYF. The CDR3 bases are TGTGCCAGCAGAGACACTGGACGGAGTTACGAGCAGTACTTC.

This chain joins TRBV20-1 and TRBJ1-2, with 10 positions matching TRBD1. The CDR3 length is 15 residues. The V gene's germline CDR1 is DFQATT and CDR2 SNEGSKA (reference sequence). After removal of 6 bases from V and 0 bases from J, the junction contained 7 bases not matched to a gene. For the CDR3, the DNA is TGCAGTGCCCCGGGACAGGGGCGGCCTAACTATGGCTACACCTTC. This encodes CSAPGQGRPNYGYTF.

The chain links TRBV4-1 to TRBJ2-2; 10 nucleotides agree with TRBD1. The V gene's germline CDR1 is MGHRA and CDR2 YSYEKL. This CDR3 has 15 amino acids. The J segment lost 7 bases and the V segment lost 3 bases, leaving 5 bases of the junction unmatched. CDR3 region: CASSHGQGVGGELFF. The CDR3 bases are TGCGCCAGCAGCCATGGACAGGGGGTCGGCGGGGAGCTGTTTTTT.

V and J are TRBV12-3 or TRBV12-4 and TRBJ1-2, with D unresolved. This CDR3 has 14 amino acids. V was shortened by 3 bases and J by 3 bases, with 11 bases between the two germline ends. Written as DNA, the CDR3 is TGTGCCAGCAGTTTCGGGTTCAGGCACTATGGCTACACCTTC. This gives the protein CASSFGFRHYGYTF.

There are a few counts of this clonotype. This rearrangement joins TRBV20-1 to TRBJ2-1; D gene ambiguous. The CDR3 extends over 11 amino acids. Looked up from germline, CDR1 is DFQATT and CDR2 is SNEGSKA (reference sequence). Between the trimmed V and J ends, which lost 0 bases and 10 bases, there was a span of 7 bases. The CDR3 here is CSARERREQFF. In DNA, the CDR3 is TGCAGTGCTAGAGAGCGTCGAGAGCAGTTCTTC.

This clonotype was counted many times. The chain joins TRBV6-6 to TRBJ2-1; 8 bases align to TRBD2. The V segment lost 0 bases and the J segment 0 bases; nucleotides outside the gene matches: 1. Germline-derived CDR1 and CDR2 are MNHNY and SVGAGI (reference sequence). There are 16 residues in the CDR3. The CDR3 nucleotides are TGTGCCAGCAGTTACTCTACTAGCGGCTCCTACAATGAGCAGTTCTTC. It yields the protein CASSYSTSGSYNEQFF.